Each of the 8 T cell receptor beta chains below was sequenced from the same sample in a study of blood T cell repertoires in COVID-19. Only in-frame clones appear in the TCRdb table, and some are missing; sequencing was by immunoSEQ multiplex PCR. This sample carries under 350,000 clones, about 90% of them seen once, and the ten largest clones take 1.5% to 2%. Sequenced sample: PBMCs or T cells enriched from blood (not recorded which). Receptor source: a woman aged 55-75 years who had recovered from COVID-19.

The chain joins TRBV27 to TRBJ2-3; D is ambiguous. Per germline, CDR1 MNHEY and CDR2 SMNVEV (reference sequence). The CDR3 contains 12 residues. V was trimmed by 5 bases and J by 6 bases, leaving 9 bases between them. CDR3 residues: CASSPLGDTQYF. The CDR3, as DNA: TGTGCCAGCAGTCCACTCGGGGATACGCAGTATTTT.

V usage is TRBV5-1 and J usage is TRBJ2-2; D may be TRBD1 (6 bases). Trimming pared 7 bases from V and 3 bases from J, leaving 13 bases between. The CDR3 consists of 14 residues. Germline V gene sequence: CDR1 SGHRS, CDR2 YFSETQ. The CDR3 bases are TGCGCCAGCGGGGGCCGCCAGGACACCGGGGAGCTGTTTTTT. Translating gives CASGGRQDTGELFF.

The gene calls are TRBV4-1 and TRBJ2-7; 7 bases agree with TRBD2. Germline CDR1 is MGHRA and CDR2 is YSYEKL. There are 14 residues in the CDR3. V shed 1 base, J shed 5 bases, and the junction held 5 bases outside the gene matches. DNA for the CDR3: TGCGCCAGCAGCCAAGCGGGGGGTTTTAACGAGCAGTACTTC. Encoded protein: CASSQAGGFNEQYF.

A single count supports this clone. The chain joins TRBV10-1 to TRBJ1-1; D is possibly TRBD1 (5 bases). The CDR3 length is 16 residues. V was shortened by 6 bases and J by 2 bases, with 19 bases between the two germline ends. Germline CDR1 WNHNN, CDR2 SYGVQD (reference sequence). DNA for the CDR3: TGCGCCAGCAGAGAAGAGGCAGGGAGGCTCAACACTGAAGCTTTCTTT. Its protein product is CASREEAGRLNTEAFF.

V usage is TRBV28 and J usage is TRBJ2-1; D possibly corresponds to TRBD1 (6 bases). The germline V and J ends were trimmed by 2 bases and 3 bases, with 14 bases remaining between them. Per germline, CDR1 MDHEN and CDR2 SYDVKM. CDR3 length: 16 residues. CDR3 in DNA: TGTGCCAGCAGTTTACCGGGACACCGCCTCTACAATGAGCAGTTCTTC. It codes for CASSLPGHRLYNEQFF.

This clone was found a few times. The CDR3 sequence: CASSSGGSGNTIYF. The CDR3 DNA reads as TGCGCCAGCAGCTCAGGGGGCTCTGGAAACACCATATATTTT. The chain uses TRBV5-1 and TRBJ1-3; TRBD1 matches 7 bases. Losses at the gene ends were 3 bases for V and 0 bases for J; bases not matched to a gene: 0. The V gene's germline CDR1 is SGHRS and CDR2 YFSETQ. The CDR3 consists of 14 residues.

Remarks on this clone: At one boundary the junction diverges from the germline segment, which might be a read error. The chain combines TRBV28 with TRBJ1-1; tentatively, D is TRBD1 (5 bases). Germline loops: CDR1 MDHEN, CDR2 SYDVKM. The CDR3 spans 14 residues. CDR3 nucleotides: TGTGCCAGCAGCCTAATACAGGTGACAAGTGAAGCTTCCTTT. Translating it yields CASSLIQVTSEASF.

This clone appeared once. The chain recombines TRBV19 with TRBJ1-3; D might be TRBD1 (5 bases). The germline CDR1 and CDR2 sequences are LNHDA and SQIVND (reference sequence). The CDR3 is 15 amino acids. Trimming cost V 5 bases and J 0 bases, with 11 bases left between them. This CDR3 is CASSPRAHSGNTIYF. In nucleotides, the CDR3 is TGTGCCAGTAGTCCCAGGGCCCACTCTGGAAACACCATATATTTT.